Presented here are 13 T cell receptor beta chains from one specimen sequenced in a study of T-cell memory formation after mild COVID-19. Using its own MiXCR run on the 5' RACE reads, TCRdb lists one record per CDR3 protein. Among about 270,000 distinct CDR3 sequences listed, over 15% were seen once. The sequencing sample was made of PBMCs or a T cell subset sorted from them (not recorded which). The receptors come from a man between 18 and 35 years old who had mild COVID-19 (a few samples of this study predate the infection). Cell type and time point are not known.

The rearrangement joins TRBV29-1 to TRBJ2-3, with TRBD2 identical over 8 bases. The CDR3 consists of 13 residues. Germline V lookup: CDR1 SQVTM, CDR2 ANQGSEA. After removal of 8 bases from V and 3 bases from J, the junction contained 7 bases not matched to a gene. Here the CDR3 DNA reads TGCAGCACCGCGGGGGGCATGACAGATACGCAGTATTTT. It specifies CSTAGGMTDTQYF.

This clonotype was detected a few times. The gene calls are TRBV11-2 and TRBJ2-7; tentatively, D is TRBD2 (6 bases). Germline values: CDR1 SGHAT, CDR2 FQNNGV. This CDR3 has 14 residues. V was cut by 3 bases and J by 0 bases, with 9 bases left in between. CDR3 sequence: CASSFGGISYEQYF. The CDR3 nucleotides are TGTGCCAGCAGCTTTGGAGGGATCTCCTACGAGCAGTACTTC.

This clonotype has a handful of counts. The chain carries TRBV12-3 or TRBV12-4 and TRBJ1-1, with 8 bases fitting TRBD1. The CDR3 totals 15 residues. V gave up 6 bases and J gave up 1 base; unmatched junction bases: 7. The CDR3: CASRYDRGRNTEAFF. The CDR3 DNA reads TGTGCCAGCAGGTACGACAGGGGACGGAACACTGAAGCTTTCTTT.

The chain has TRBV7-3 and TRBJ2-1; 7 nucleotides line up with TRBD2. Germline V gives CDR1 SGHTA, CDR2 FQGTGA. The V and J ends lost 5 bases and 0 bases, in that order; junction bases with no gene match: 4. This CDR3 comprises 15 residues. CDR3 protein: CASSQGTNSYNEQFF. CDR3 bases: TGTGCCAGCAGCCAAGGGACTAACTCCTACAATGAGCAGTTCTTC.

This clonotype was observed at least ten times. The genes are TRBV4-3 and TRBJ2-1; 9 nucleotides match TRBD2. This CDR3 spans 15 amino acids. The germline V gene encodes CDR1 LGHNA and CDR2 YSLEER. V was clipped by 5 bases and J by 2 bases; unmatched bases: 4. This CDR3 reads CASSYKREAYNEQFF. As DNA, the CDR3 is TGCGCCAGCAGCTACAAGCGGGAGGCCTACAATGAGCAGTTCTTC.

The sample holds a few counts of this clonotype. The chain joins TRBV5-1 to TRBJ2-2, with TRBD2 matching 12 bases. The CDR3 is 16 residues long. Germline CDR1 reads SGHRS; CDR2 reads YFSETQ. After removal of 4 bases from V and 1 base from J, the junction contained 2 bases not matched to a gene. The CDR3 region has the DNA TGCGCCAGCAGCCTGGGACTAGCGGGGAACACCGGGGAGCTGTTTTTT. This translates into CASSLGLAGNTGELFF.

The CDR3 nucleotides are TGCGCCAGCAGCCAAGTCCTGGGCCCAGATACGCAGTATTTT. Protein: CASSQVLGPDTQYF. V and J are TRBV4-3 and TRBJ2-3; D not resolved. The CDR3 contains 14 residues. CDR1 LGHNA and CDR2 YSLEER come from the germline V gene. V was shortened by 1 base and J by 4 bases, with 9 bases between the two germline ends.

The J gene is TRBJ2-5, the V gene TRBV7-2; 8 nucleotides line up with TRBD1. In germline, CDR1 is SGHTA, CDR2 FQGNSA. The CDR3 loop spans 17 amino acids. Trimming took 6 bases from V and 5 from J; bases not matched to a gene: 17. DNA of the CDR3: TGTGCCAGCAGGCAAGGACAGGGTCAATTTTATGTGGAGACCCAGTACTTC. Protein sequence: CASRQGQGQFYVETQYF.

This chain joins TRBV4-1 and TRBJ1-1, with 7 nucleotides matching TRBD1. V trimming: 0 bases; J trimming: 4 bases; junction bases outside the gene matches: 11. Germline V gene lookup returns CDR1 MGHRA and CDR2 YSYEKL. The CDR3 totals 17 residues. The CDR3 loop reads CASSQDPVRGRGTEAFF. The CDR3 DNA follows: TGCGCCAGCAGCCAAGATCCGGTAAGGGGGCGAGGCACTGAAGCTTTCTTT.

The V gene is TRBV11-2, the J gene TRBJ2-3; TRBD1 agrees at 9 bases. Germline V gives CDR1 SGHAT, CDR2 FQNNGV. This CDR3 is 16 amino acids long. V dropped 1 base and J dropped 3; count of bases not matched to a gene: 5. The DNA of the CDR3 is TGTGCCAGCAGCTTAGGCCGGGACAGGGTAACAGATACGCAGTATTTT. Its translation: CASSLGRDRVTDTQYF.

This clonotype was counted a few times. Its ends do not fully match the called genes, so a read error is possible. This chain uses TRBV18 with TRBJ2-4; D may be TRBD1 (6 bases). The CDR3 runs 13 residues. Germline V gives CDR1 KGHSH, CDR2 LQKENI. The CDR3 bases are TGTGCCAGCTCCCCACCTGGGGGCGGCATTCAGTACTTC. This translates into CASSPPGGGIQYF.

The chain carries TRBV4-3 and TRBJ2-2; 12 bases align to TRBD2. CDR1 and CDR2 (germline): LGHNA, YSLEER. This CDR3 is built from 17 residues. V dropped 0 bases and J dropped 7; count of bases not matched to a gene: 6. The CDR3 coding sequence is TGCGCCAGCAGCCAAGATCGTTGGACTAGCGGGGACGGGGAGCTGTTTTTT. Protein: CASSQDRWTSGDGELFF.

The chain uses TRBV5-1 and TRBJ1-4; 7 bases match TRBD1. This CDR3 contains 17 residues. J gave up 3 bases and V 0 bases, and 8 bases lay outside the gene matches. Germline CDR1 is SGHRS and CDR2 is YFSETQ. CDR3 bases: TGCGCCAGCAGCTTGGGACCCACAGGGGTATCTAATGAAAAACTGTTTTTT. This translates into CASSLGPTGVSNEKLFF.